Listed below are T cell receptor beta chains from one sample, sequenced in a study of T cell responses to AZD1222 COVID-19 vaccine. This table comes from immunoSEQ multiplex PCR, and its TCRdb copy is limited to in-frame clones, with some not included. The repertoire has roughly 140,000 clones, 70% to 90% of them found once; the top ten carry under 3.5%. Material: peripheral blood, obtained on day 0 of MenACWY control vaccination. The receptors were sampled from an adult in good health. The CDR3 runs from the conserved cysteine through the conserved F or W. Fields, in order: V gene, J gene, CDR3 length, D gene, CDR3 protein, CDR3 DNA. The D gene is left open where the match is weak.

TRBV28	TRBJ1-6	13	-	CASSPQDDSPLHF	TGTGCCAGCAGCCCCCAGGACGATTCACCCCTCCACTTT
TRBV7-9	TRBJ1-1	15	-	CASRLDGDSNTEAFF	TGTGCCAGCAGGCTGGACGGAGACTCGAACACTGAAGCTTTCTTT
TRBV24-1	TRBJ2-6	17	-	CATSDSLKVSGANVLTF	TGTGCCACCAGTGATTCTCTAAAAGTCTCTGGGGCCAACGTCCTGACTTTC
TRBV27	TRBJ2-7	15	TRBD2	CASSVTGLAGDEQYF	TGTGCCAGCAGTGTAACGGGACTAGCGGGGGACGAGCAGTACTTC
TRBV15	TRBJ2-7	14	-	CATSRGGGAYEQYF	TGTGCCACCAGCAGAGGAGGGGGTGCCTACGAGCAGTACTTC
TRBV13	TRBJ1-2	15	-	CASSPPVVPGYGYTF	TGTGCCAGCAGCCCTCCCGTCGTACCTGGCTATGGCTACACCTTC
TRBV11-3	TRBJ1-3	15	-	CASSLFFSSGNTIYF	TGTGCCAGCAGCTTATTCTTCAGCTCTGGAAACACCATATATTTT
TRBV4-3	TRBJ2-3	19	TRBD1	CASSQVWTGPLVGTDTQYF	TGCGCCAGCAGCCAAGTTTGGACAGGTCCTCTAGTGGGCACAGATACGCAGTATTTT
TRBV5-6	TRBJ2-3	13	-	CATARGSTDTQYF	TGTGCCACCGCTAGGGGCAGCACAGATACGCAGTATTTT
TRBV7-9	TRBJ2-3	14	-	CASSLGLSTDTQYF	TGTGCCAGCAGCTTGGGGTTGAGCACAGATACGCAGTATTTT
TRBV4-3	TRBJ2-3	17	TRBD2	CASSQRPPGGNTDTQYF	TGCGCCAGCAGCCAAAGGCCCCCCGGGGGGAACACAGATACGCAGTATTTT